Presented here are 32 T cell receptor beta chains from one specimen sequenced in a study of blood T cell repertoires in COVID-19 (TCRdb year 2020). The library was prepared using the immunoSEQ multiplex PCR assay. TCRdb retrieved this table from immuneACCESS and kept in-frame rearrangements only. Not all clones are present; in checked studies, unresolved V genes account for under half, and no reason is known for the remainder. The sample table contains 300,000 to 450,000 clones; only one count was recorded for around 85% of them. The ten largest clones take up roughly 3.4% of the sample. The sequenced sample consisted of peripheral blood. These receptors originate from a woman aged 18-29 years with acute or convalescent COVID-19.

The CDR3: CASRTGSQGNTIYF. CDR3 nucleotide sequence: TGTGCCAGCAGAACAGGGTCGCAAGGAAACACCATATATTTT. The V gene is TRBV2, the J gene TRBJ1-3, with a possible D match to TRBD1 (6 bases). There are 14 residues in the CDR3. The V gene lost 6 bases and the J gene lost 4 bases, with 13 bases spanning the gap. Germline-derived CDR1 and CDR2 are SNHLY and FYNNEI.

The V and J genes are TRBV19 and TRBJ1-5, with 10 bases identical to TRBD1. Germline-derived CDR1 and CDR2 are LNHDA and SQIVND (reference sequence). The CDR3 covers 15 residues. V shed 3 bases, J shed 5 bases, and the junction held 4 bases outside the gene matches. The DNA for the CDR3 is TGTGCCAGTAGTATTGTGGGACAGGGGCATCAGCCCCAGCATTTT. Its protein is CASSIVGQGHQPQHF.

The V gene is TRBV19, the J gene TRBJ1-5; TRBD1 agrees at 8 bases. V gave up 3 bases and J gave up 6 bases; unmatched junction bases: 10. This CDR3 is built from 16 residues. The germline CDR1 and CDR2 sequences are LNHDA and SQIVND (reference sequence). CDR3 nucleotides: TGTGCCAGTAGTATGACAGGGGTTCCTCCCCGTCAGCCCCAGCATTTT. Protein: CASSMTGVPPRQPQHF.

The gene calls are TRBV5-1 and TRBJ1-3, with D possibly being TRBD1 (6 bases). V was cut by 0 bases and J by 0 bases, with 10 bases left in between. This CDR3 is built from 16 residues. Germline assignment: CDR1 SGHRS and CDR2 YFSETQ. This chain's CDR3 is CASSLDRADSGNTIYF. CDR3 nucleotide sequence: TGCGCCAGCAGCTTGGACAGGGCGGACTCTGGAAACACCATATATTTT. Using reference TRBV5-1 and TRBJ1-3 for the parts outside the CDR3, the full variable domain is KAGVTQTPRYLIKTRGQQVTLSCSPISGHRSVSWYQQTPGQGLQFLFEYFSETQRNKGNFPGRFSGRQFSNSRSEMNVSTLELGDSALYLCASSLDRADSGNTIYFGEGSWLTVV.

This clone showed up just a few times. The rearrangement uses TRBV5-5 and TRBJ1-2, with D maybe TRBD1 (5 bases). This CDR3 contains 14 residues. The V gene's germline CDR1 is SGHKS and CDR2 YYEKEE (reference sequence). The ends were cut back, 0 bases at V and 3 bases at J, with 9 bases in the middle. As DNA, the CDR3 is TGTGCCAGCAGCTTGGCTTGGGGGGACTATGGCTACACCTTC. It translates to CASSLAWGDYGYTF.

The chain carries TRBV4-2 and TRBJ2-7; the D is unclear. Germline V gene sequence: CDR1 LGHNA, CDR2 YNFKEQ. V was trimmed by 1 base and J by 0 bases, leaving 7 bases between them. The CDR3 is 14 amino acids. CDR3 sequence (DNA): TGTGCCAGCAGCCAAGTCGGTCCCTCCTACGAGCAGTACTTC. Its protein product is CASSQVGPSYEQYF.

This clone came up once. J is TRBJ2-1 and V is TRBV30; 9 bases align to TRBD2. The CDR3 loop spans 14 amino acids. Losses at the gene ends were 1 base for V and 2 bases for J; bases not matched to a gene: 0. The germline V gene encodes CDR1 GTSNPN and CDR2 SVGIG (reference sequence). CDR3 residues: CAWSGTSAYNEQFF. DNA of the CDR3: TGTGCCTGGAGTGGGACTAGCGCCTACAATGAGCAGTTCTTC. The variable domain in full, with the rest retrieved from reference TRBV30 and TRBJ2-1, is SQTIHQWPATLVQPVGSPLSLECTVEGTSNPNLYWYRQAAGRGLQLLFYSVGIGQISSEVPQNLSASRPQDRQFILSSKKLLLSDSGFYLCAWSGTSAYNEQFFGPGTRLTVL.

The chain joins TRBV19 to TRBJ1-2; the D is unclear. Germline loops: CDR1 LNHDA, CDR2 SQIVND (reference sequence). This CDR3 spans 15 amino acids. V was trimmed by 2 bases and J by 3 bases, leaving 13 bases between them. The CDR3 loop is CASSISAGFDYGYTF. DNA of the CDR3: TGTGCCAGTAGTATAAGCGCGGGGTTCGACTATGGCTACACCTTC.

This clone was recorded once. V gene TRBV9 combines with J gene TRBJ1-5, with D perhaps matching TRBD1 (5 bases). The CDR3 runs 15 residues. Trimming took off 2 bases at V and 4 bases at J, with 13 bases between the two ends. CDR1 and CDR2 from the germline V gene are SGDLS and YYNGEE. CDR3 sequence: CASSVSAGINQPQHF. The CDR3 nucleotides are TGTGCCAGCAGCGTTTCGGCAGGGATTAATCAGCCCCAGCATTTT.

The rearrangement joins TRBV27 to TRBJ2-5; 8 positions agree with TRBD1. Germline CDR1 reads MNHEY; CDR2 reads SMNVEV (reference sequence). The V gene end was trimmed by 8 bases and the J gene end by 5 bases; junction bases not matched to a gene: 10. This CDR3 spans 14 amino acids. This CDR3 is CASQPGQGTETQYF. CDR3 coding DNA: TGTGCCAGCCAACCAGGACAGGGTACGGAGACCCAGTACTTC.

The chain couples TRBV6-5 to TRBJ1-2, with D possibly TRBD1 on 5 matching bases. Looked up from germline, CDR1 is MNHEY and CDR2 is SVGAGI. With 4 bases removed from V and 4 bases from J, the gap between germline ends came to 19 bases. The CDR3 is 16 residues long. CDR3: CASSSSGTFLFYGYTF. CDR3 DNA: TGTGCCAGCAGTTCCTCCGGGACTTTCCTTTTCTATGGCTACACCTTC.

The chain joins TRBV12-5 to TRBJ2-1, with D possibly TRBD2 on 6 matching bases. Germline-derived CDR1 and CDR2 are LGHNT and FRNRAP. The CDR3 consists of 18 residues. The V end was cut by 0 bases, the J end by 0 bases, with 15 bases between. The CDR3 sequence is CASGLVAYSGRSYNEQFF. In DNA form, the CDR3 reads TGTGCTAGTGGTTTGGTAGCTTATAGCGGACGCTCCTACAATGAGCAGTTCTTC.

The chain combines TRBV7-9 with TRBJ2-1; TRBD2 agrees at 8 bases. Germline V gene lookup returns CDR1 SEHNR and CDR2 FQNEAQ (reference sequence). This CDR3 has 14 residues. V shed 2 bases, J shed 6 bases, and the junction held 3 bases outside the gene matches. CDR3 sequence (DNA): TGTGCCAGCAGCTTAACTGGACTAGCCAATGAGCAGTTCTTC. It is translated as CASSLTGLANEQFF.

The chain is built from TRBV25-1 and TRBJ2-7; D is ambiguous. CDR1 and CDR2 from the germline V gene are MGHDK and SYGVNS. The CDR3 totals 14 residues. Trimming removed 3 bases at V and 0 bases at J, with 9 bases between. The DNA for the CDR3 is TGTGCCAGCAGTGATGATCTAGTCTCCTACGAGCAGTACTTC. Its translation: CASSDDLVSYEQYF.

This chain uses TRBV19 with TRBJ1-5; D might be TRBD1 (5 bases). V was pared by 6 bases and J by 0 bases, with 15 bases between. The length of the CDR3 is 16 residues. CDR1 and CDR2 (germline): LNHDA, SQIVND (reference sequence). The CDR3 nucleotides read TGTGCCAGTAGGGAAACAGGATTCGATAGCAATCAGCCCCAGCATTTT. Protein sequence: CASRETGFDSNQPQHF.

The chain couples TRBV29-1 to TRBJ1-2; D remains unclear. This CDR3 is built from 14 residues. Trimming took off 3 bases at V and 2 bases at J, with 13 bases between the two ends. Per germline, CDR1 SQVTM and CDR2 ANQGSEA. CDR3 in amino acids: CSVESAEGNYGYTF. For the CDR3, the DNA is TGCAGCGTTGAGTCAGCGGAAGGCAACTATGGCTACACCTTC.

This rearrangement joins TRBV12-5 to TRBJ2-7, with D possibly being TRBD1 (5 bases). V lost 2 bases and J lost 2, with 16 bases in between. This CDR3 region has 16 residues. Looked up from germline, CDR1 is LGHNT and CDR2 is FRNRAP. The CDR3 protein is CASGLTHTGLAYEQYF. CDR3 DNA: TGTGCTAGTGGTTTGACGCACACAGGCTTGGCCTACGAGCAGTACTTC.

This clone has only a few counts. The V call is TRBV6-5, the J call TRBJ2-4; 7 bases line up with TRBD1. The CDR3 totals 12 residues. V was pared by 7 bases and J by 11 bases, with 8 bases of the junction left unmatched. Germline CDR1 is MNHEY and CDR2 is SVGAGI. As DNA, the CDR3 is TGTGCCAGCACCGAGGGGGCAGGCTTTCAGTACTTC. Translated, it gives CASTEGAGFQYF.

The CDR3 DNA reads TGTGCCAGCAGCCCTCACGGGGGACAGACCTCCTACGAGCAGTACTTC. Its translation: CASSPHGGQTSYEQYF. The chain has TRBV11-2 and TRBJ2-7; D perhaps matches TRBD1 (7 bases). Looked up from germline, CDR1 is SGHAT and CDR2 is FQNNGV. The V end was cut by 5 bases, the J end by 0 bases, with 17 bases between. This CDR3 spans 16 amino acids.

The gene calls are TRBV5-1 and TRBJ1-5; TRBD1 matches 12 bases. Germline V CDR1 and CDR2: SGHRS, YFSETQ. The ends lost 3 bases at V and 2 bases at J; junction bases unmatched: 6. There are 17 residues in the CDR3. CDR3 loop: CASSSGTGGAGNQPQHF. The CDR3 DNA is TGCGCCAGCAGCTCGGGGACAGGGGGCGCGGGCAATCAGCCCCAGCATTTT.

V gene TRBV5-6 combines with J gene TRBJ2-1, with D maybe TRBD2 (6 bases). CDR1 SGHDT and CDR2 YYEEEE come from the germline V gene. Trimming took off 6 bases at V and 3 bases at J, with 19 bases between the two ends. The CDR3 is 16 residues long. The DNA for the CDR3 is TGTGCCAGCACCTCTCGCTGGAGGGGCGGCTACAATGAGCAGTTCTTC. It specifies CASTSRWRGGYNEQFF.

This chain joins TRBV21-1 and TRBJ2-2; TRBD2, the D gene given by the table, was not confirmed from the DNA. TRBV21-1 is reported as a pseudogene. This CDR3 spans 14 amino acids. Here the CDR3 reads CARVTGVKAGELFF. DNA of the CDR3: TGTGCCAGAGTGACGGGGGTCAAAGCCGGGGAGCTGTTTTTT.

The rearrangement uses TRBV2 and TRBJ2-1, with TRBD2 matching over 9 bases. Germline V CDR1 and CDR2: SNHLY, FYNNEI. This CDR3 spans 15 amino acids. The ends lost 2 bases at V and 4 bases at J; junction bases unmatched: 3. CDR3 sequence reads: CASSESSGEYNEQFF. CDR3 nucleotides: TGTGCCAGCAGTGAATCTAGCGGGGAGTACAATGAGCAGTTCTTC.

The chain employs TRBV5-6 and TRBJ2-3; 9 nucleotides align to TRBD2. The V gene's germline CDR1 is SGHDT and CDR2 YYEEEE. The V segment lost 4 bases and the J segment 3 bases; nucleotides outside the gene matches: 15. CDR3 size: 18 residues. Written as DNA, the CDR3 is TGTGCCAGCAGCCGGGCTTTGCGGGAGGGCCATTGGACAGATACGCAGTATTTT. It specifies CASSRALREGHWTDTQYF. Full variable domain (missing parts from reference TRBV5-6 and TRBJ2-3): DAGVTQSPTHLIKTRGQQVTLRCSPKSGHDTVSWYQQALGQGPQFIFQYYEEEERQRGNFPDRFSGHQFPNYSSELNVNALLLGDSALYLCASSRALREGHWTDTQYFGPGTRLTVL.

This sequence joins TRBV4-1 and TRBJ1-1; D perhaps matches TRBD1 (5 bases). Trimming pared 4 bases from V and 5 bases from J, leaving 14 bases between. The CDR3 sequence is 14 residues long. In germline, CDR1 is MGHRA, CDR2 YSYEKL. The CDR3 here is CASSPIGGGTEAFF. The CDR3 DNA sequence: TGCGCCAGCAGCCCCATCGGGGGGGGGACTGAAGCTTTCTTT.

J is TRBJ2-1 and V is TRBV25-1; 8 bases align to TRBD2. The J segment lost 9 bases and the V segment lost 2 bases, leaving 12 bases of the junction unmatched. CDR1 is MGHDK and CDR2 is SYGVNS in the germline V gene. The CDR3 consists of 16 residues. The CDR3 DNA is TGTGCCAGCAGTGAAATCAGGGGACTAGTCGCACGTGAGCAGTTCTTC. This translates into CASSEIRGLVAREQFF.

The gene calls are TRBV7-9 and TRBJ1-2, with 9 positions matching TRBD1. This CDR3 is 14 amino acids long. After removal of 4 bases from V and 6 bases from J, the junction contained 6 bases not matched to a gene. Germline CDR1 and CDR2: SEHNR and FQNEAQ (reference sequence). The CDR3 region has the DNA TGTGCCAGCAGCTCCCGGACAGGGGAGGATGGCTACACCTTC. Amino acid sequence: CASSSRTGEDGYTF.

The chain links TRBV15 to TRBJ1-2; D not certain. Germline V lookup: CDR1 LNHNV, CDR2 YYDKDF (reference sequence). The CDR3 totals 13 residues. The V and J ends lost 3 bases and 1 base respectively, with 6 bases between them. As DNA, the CDR3 is TGTGCCACCAGCAGGGGCATTAACTATGGCTACACCTTC. This sequence encodes CATSRGINYGYTF.

V and J are TRBV5-4 and TRBJ2-2; 14 bases are a match to TRBD2. With V trimmed by 4 bases and J by 4 bases, 0 bases remained unmatched. Germline CDR1 and CDR2: SGHNT and YYREEE (reference sequence). This CDR3 is built from 15 residues. CDR3 loop: CASSGTSGSTGELFF. As DNA, the CDR3 is TGTGCCAGCAGCGGGACTAGCGGGAGCACCGGGGAGCTGTTTTTT.

The chain combines TRBV5-1 with TRBJ1-2, with TRBD1 identical over 7 bases. The CDR3 totals 16 residues. V dropped 0 bases and J dropped 0; count of bases not matched to a gene: 5. Looked up from germline, CDR1 is SGHRS and CDR2 is YFSETQ. The CDR3 coding sequence is TGCGCCAGCAGCTTGGGGGACAGTCAAACTAACTATGGCTACACCTTC. Encoded protein: CASSLGDSQTNYGYTF.

V and J are TRBV5-1 and TRBJ2-1, with TRBD2 identical over 10 bases. This CDR3 is built from 17 residues. Trimming took 4 bases from V and 1 from J; bases not matched to a gene: 8. Per germline, CDR1 SGHRS and CDR2 YFSETQ. The CDR3 reads CASSRLAGGGSYNEQFF. CDR3 in DNA: TGCGCCAGCAGCAGATTAGCGGGGGGAGGGTCCTACAATGAGCAGTTCTTC.

V usage is TRBV23-1 and J usage is TRBJ2-7; the match to TRBD1 covers 10 bases. TRBV23-1 counts as an open reading frame of uncertain function. The CDR3 sequence is 15 residues long. V dropped 2 bases and J dropped 6; count of bases not matched to a gene: 7. The CDR3 protein is CASSQARQGAAEQYF. DNA for the CDR3: TGCGCCAGCAGTCAAGCCCGACAGGGGGCGGCCGAGCAGTACTTC.